A single sample is the source of the 18 T cell receptor beta chains below, sequenced in a study of post-analysis software for immune sequencing data. General observations from the study: Several TRBV segments (TRBV5-6, TRBV5-1 and TRBV20-1 among them) occurred more frequently in patients than in controls.

What these receptors recognize is not known. Presence of unique molecular identifiers characterized the TCR beta cDNA libraries. TCRdb itself ran the PCR reads through MiXCR, one entry per CDR3 protein. The profile shows about 460,000 distinct CDR3 sequences, nearly 45% of them singletons. The source material was blood. The receptors here all came from a girl aged 5 to 17 with multiple sclerosis.

The V call is TRBV4-2, the J call TRBJ1-5; D is undetermined. The germline V gene has CDR1 LGHNA and CDR2 YNFKEQ. The V gene lost 0 bases and the J gene lost 2 bases, with 11 bases spanning the gap. This CDR3 is 16 amino acids long. The CDR3 DNA reads as TGTGCCAGCAGCCAAGAGGGATCGGGTGGCAATCAGCCCCAGCATTTT. Its protein product is CASSQEGSGGNQPQHF.

V usage is TRBV12-5 and J usage is TRBJ1-1; D is unclear. Germline V gene lookup returns CDR1 LGHNT and CDR2 FRNRAP. CDR3 length: 13 amino acids. V was shortened by 5 bases and J by 0 bases, with 7 bases between the two germline ends. This CDR3 reads CASGDDMNTEAFF. In DNA form, the CDR3 reads TGTGCTAGTGGTGACGATATGAACACTGAAGCTTTCTTT.

This clonotype was recorded a few times. V gene TRBV6-1 combines with J gene TRBJ2-5; 7 bases are a match to TRBD2. The CDR3 has 12 amino acids. The germline gives CDR1 MNHNS, CDR2 SASEGT. The ends lost 8 bases at V and 4 bases at J; junction bases unmatched: 4. The CDR3 region is CASGRASETQYF. DNA for the CDR3: TGTGCCAGCGGGAGGGCCTCAGAGACCCAGTACTTC.

This CDR3 reads CSAVRSSYEQYF. CDR3 bases: TGCAGTGCCGTCAGAAGCTCCTACGAGCAGTACTTC. The chain recombines TRBV20-1 with TRBJ2-7, with D unresolved. CDR1 and CDR2 from the germline V gene are DFQATT and SNEGSKA (reference sequence). The CDR3 contains 12 residues. The ends were cut back, 6 bases at V and 0 bases at J, with 9 bases in the middle.

The chain couples TRBV7-6 to TRBJ2-7, with 7 bases identical to TRBD2. The V gene end was trimmed by 4 bases and the J gene end by 3 bases; junction bases not matched to a gene: 6. The CDR3 is made up of 14 amino acids. CDR1 SGHVS and CDR2 FNYEAQ come from the germline V gene. The CDR3 sequence: CASSSSGIFYEQYF. The CDR3 nucleotides read TGTGCCAGCAGCTCCAGCGGGATCTTCTACGAGCAGTACTTC.

The V and J genes are TRBV6-5 and TRBJ2-7, with TRBD2 matching over 9 bases. CDR3 length: 17 amino acids. CDR1 is MNHEY, CDR2 SVGAGI, per germline. The J segment lost 5 bases and the V segment lost 4 bases, leaving 15 bases of the junction unmatched. CDR3 residues: CASSSARLAATYNEQYF. CDR3 DNA: TGTGCCAGCAGTTCAGCCAGACTAGCGGCTACCTACAACGAGCAGTACTTC.

The chain combines TRBV28 with TRBJ2-5, with D unclear. Trimming took off 8 bases at V and 2 bases at J, with 6 bases between the two ends. Germline V gives CDR1 MDHEN, CDR2 SYDVKM. This CDR3 contains 11 residues. CDR3 nucleotide sequence: TGTGCCAGCGGGTCTCAAGAGACCCAGTACTTC. It specifies CASGSQETQYF.

The gene calls are TRBV20-1 and TRBJ2-1; no clear D. The V and J ends lost 3 bases and 0 bases respectively, with 12 bases between them. The germline V gene encodes CDR1 DFQATT and CDR2 SNEGSKA (reference sequence). The CDR3 is made up of 15 amino acids. CDR3 in DNA: TGCAGTGCTAGTTCGCCCTTGGACTCCTACAATGAGCAGTTCTTC. Amino acid sequence: CSASSPLDSYNEQFF.

The rearrangement uses TRBV12-3 or TRBV12-4 and TRBJ2-6; D may be TRBD1 (6 bases). The CDR3 extends over 14 amino acids. V was shortened by 6 bases and J by 4 bases, with 10 bases between the two germline ends. CDR3 sequence reads: CASRLGAGANVLTF. DNA of the CDR3: TGTGCCAGCAGATTGGGGGCCGGGGCCAACGTCCTGACTTTC.

For this clonotype: Relative to the germline gene, one junction end is altered; a read error may explain this. V gene TRBV7-2 combines with J gene TRBJ2-3; D possibly matches TRBD1 or TRBD2 (6 bases each). Germline lookup yields CDR1 SGHTA and CDR2 FQGNSA. This CDR3 is built from 18 residues. The CDR3 nucleotides are TGTGCCAGCAGCTTAGCGACCCAGCGGGCTTGGGGGGCAGATACGCGGTATTTT. Translating it yields CASSLATQRAWGADTRYF.

The V and J genes are TRBV11-2 and TRBJ1-6; 7 bases are a match to TRBD1. The trim removed 2 bases at V and 5 bases at J, leaving 3 bases unmatched. The germline V gene encodes CDR1 SGHAT and CDR2 FQNNGV. This CDR3 spans 15 amino acids. The CDR3 sequence: CASSLRGTDNSPLHF. CDR3 sequence (DNA): TGTGCCAGCAGCTTACGCGGGACAGATAATTCACCCCTCCACTTT.

The chain is built from TRBV29-1 and TRBJ1-2; D ambiguous. In germline, CDR1 is SQVTM, CDR2 ANQGSEA. With 5 bases removed from V and 5 bases from J, the gap between germline ends came to 18 bases. The CDR3 is 14 amino acids. The CDR3 reads CSVIPGGRPYGYTF. As DNA, the CDR3 is TGCAGCGTTATCCCAGGAGGGAGGCCGTATGGCTACACCTTC.

This clonotype appeared a few times. The rearrangement joins TRBV28 to TRBJ2-4; 7 positions match TRBD1. Germline values: CDR1 MDHEN, CDR2 SYDVKM. CDR3 length: 17 amino acids. V trimming: 6 bases; J trimming: 0 bases; junction bases outside the gene matches: 11. The CDR3 region is CASSLRRDSLAKNIQYF. The CDR3 nucleotides are TGTGCCAGCAGCCTCCGCCGGGACAGCCTAGCCAAAAACATTCAGTACTTC.

The J gene is TRBJ2-5, the V gene TRBV12-3 or TRBV12-4; D assignment may be TRBD1 or TRBD2 (5 bases each). Trimming left V 6 bases short and J 5 bases short, with 19 bases between. The CDR3 is 15 amino acids. For the CDR3, the DNA is TGTGCCAGCAGCCCAATCCACAGGAGGCGGGAGACCCAGTACTTC. This encodes CASSPIHRRRETQYF.

This clonotype was seen only a few times. V and J are TRBV27 and TRBJ2-3, with D perhaps TRBD2 (5 bases). The CDR3 is 14 amino acids. V was cut by 3 bases and J by 2 bases, with 9 bases left in between. CDR1 is MNHEY and CDR2 is SMNVEV in the germline V gene (reference sequence). This CDR3 is CASSFSVPTDTQYF. The CDR3 bases are TGTGCCAGCAGTTTTAGCGTCCCCACAGATACGCAGTATTTT.

The V call is TRBV9, the J call TRBJ2-6; unclear D gene. The V end was cut by 0 bases, the J end by 0 bases, with 4 bases between. The CDR3 is 15 amino acids. CDR1 is SGDLS, CDR2 YYNGEE, per germline. Here the CDR3 reads CASSVDPSGANVLTF. In DNA, the CDR3 is TGTGCCAGCAGCGTAGACCCCTCTGGGGCCAACGTCCTGACTTTC. The full variable domain, rest sourced from reference TRBV9 and TRBJ2-6, is DSGVTQTPKHLITATGQRVTLRCSPRSGDLSVYWYQQSLDQGLQFLIQYYNGEERAKGNILERFSAQQFPDLHSELNLSSLELGDSALYFCASSVDPSGANVLTFGAGSRLTVL.

Concerning this clonotype itself: Mismatch with germline at one junction end may stem from a read error. The chain couples TRBV7-2 to TRBJ1-4; D gene ambiguous. Per germline, CDR1 SGHTA and CDR2 FQGNSA. The CDR3 has 18 amino acids. The DNA for the CDR3 is TGTGCCAGCAGCCCCCGGAAGCGTATGAGGGAGTCTAATGAAAAGCTGTTTTTT. Protein: CASSPRKRMRESNEKLFF.

This clonotype was seen more than once but under ten times. This chain uses TRBV12-3 or TRBV12-4 with TRBJ2-1; 8 positions match TRBD2. The CDR3 contains 16 residues. J lost 7 bases, V lost 3 bases, and 11 bases had no gene match. CDR3 bases: TGTGCCAGCAGTTTTTCAGAGCGGGAGTGGATGAATGAGCAGTTCTTC. Its translation is CASSFSEREWMNEQFF.